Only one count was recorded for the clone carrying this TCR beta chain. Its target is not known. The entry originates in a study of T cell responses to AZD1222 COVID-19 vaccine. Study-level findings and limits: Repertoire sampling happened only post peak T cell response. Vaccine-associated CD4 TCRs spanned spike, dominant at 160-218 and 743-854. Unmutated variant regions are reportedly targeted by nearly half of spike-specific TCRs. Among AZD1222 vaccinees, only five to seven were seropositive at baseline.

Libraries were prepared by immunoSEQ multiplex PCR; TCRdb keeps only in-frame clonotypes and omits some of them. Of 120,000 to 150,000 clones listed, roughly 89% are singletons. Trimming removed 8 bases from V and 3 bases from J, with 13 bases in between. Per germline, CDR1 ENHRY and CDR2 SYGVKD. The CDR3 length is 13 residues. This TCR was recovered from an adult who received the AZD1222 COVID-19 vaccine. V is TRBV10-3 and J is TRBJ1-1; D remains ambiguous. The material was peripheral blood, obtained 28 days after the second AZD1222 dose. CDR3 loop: CAIQEGHYTEAFF. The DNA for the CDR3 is TGTGCCATCCAAGAGGGCCATTACACTGAAGCTTTCTTT.